What follows are 10 T cell receptor beta chains derived from one specimen sequenced in a study of tumor-infiltrating lymphocytes in glioblastoma multiforme. TCRB libraries came from RNA via three nested multiplex PCR rounds. TCRdb analysed the multiplex PCR reads with MiXCR anew, one entry per CDR3 protein. The sample contains approximately 20,000 distinct CDR3 sequences, about 70% of which appear only once. Material: peripheral blood. The source is a male donor with glioblastoma.

The rearrangement joins TRBV29-1 to TRBJ2-1; TRBD2 matches 7 bases. There are 14 residues in the CDR3. Per germline, CDR1 SQVTM and CDR2 ANQGSEA. V trimming: 6 bases; J trimming: 9 bases; junction bases outside the gene matches: 14. The CDR3 spells CSVETSARYSEQFF. The CDR3 nucleotides read TGCAGCGTAGAAACTAGCGCGAGGTATAGTGAGCAGTTCTTC.

About this clonotype itself: Because it lacks the conserved phenylalanine or tryptophan at the end, this CDR3 is likely a read error. This chain uses TRBV28 with TRBJ2-5; the match to TRBD2 covers 11 bases. The CDR3 contains 16 residues. Germline CDR1 is MDHEN and CDR2 is SYDVKM. Germline trimming cut 3 bases from V and 2 bases from J; bases unmatched to any gene: 5. The CDR3 DNA sequence: TGTGCCAGCAGTTTCCCGGGACTAGCGGTTCAAGAGACCCAGTACCTC. This encodes CASSFPGLAVQETQYL.

Worth noting for this clonotype: Relative to the germline gene, one junction end is altered; a read error may explain this. The chain recombines TRBV29-1 with TRBJ2-6, with no clear D. This CDR3 is 15 amino acids long. Germline CDR1 reads SQVTM; CDR2 reads ANQGSEA. The CDR3 region is CSALAPTSWANVLTF. The DNA of the CDR3 is TGCAGCGCTCTGGCGCCAACCTCTTGGGCCAACGTCCTGACTTTC. Drawing the rest from reference TRBV29-1 and TRBJ2-6, the complete variable domain is SAVISQKPSRDICQRGTSLTIQCQVDSQVTMMFWYRQQPGQSLTLIATANQGSEATYESGFVIDKFPISRPNLTFSTLTVSNMSPEDSSIYLCSALAPTSWANVLTFGAGSRLTVL.

The gene calls are TRBV12-3 or TRBV12-4 and TRBJ2-1; TRBD1 is a possible D gene (6 bases). This CDR3 is built from 15 residues. Trimming took off 9 bases at V and 2 bases at J, with 17 bases between the two ends. CDR3 bases: TGTGCCAGTGGTTTCGCAACAGGGACCTACAATGAGCAGTTCTTC. Protein: CASGFATGTYNEQFF.

The chain joins TRBV6-5 to TRBJ2-7; 9 nucleotides align to TRBD2. The V segment lost 1 base and the J segment 2 bases; nucleotides outside the gene matches: 3. The CDR3 extends over 15 amino acids. Germline V lookup: CDR1 MNHEY, CDR2 SVGAGI. As DNA, the CDR3 is TGTGCCAGCAGTTACTTAGCGGGAGCCCCCTACGAGCAGTACTTC. It encodes CASSYLAGAPYEQYF.

The chain has TRBV20-1 and TRBJ2-7, with D perhaps TRBD1 (7 bases). CDR3 length equals 11 residues. Trimming shortened V by 6 bases and J by 6 bases, and 12 bases separated the two germline ends. CDR1 is DFQATT, CDR2 SNEGSKA, per germline (reference sequence). The CDR3 loop is CSASQGGEQYF. As DNA, the CDR3 is TGCAGTGCATCTCAGGGGGGCGAGCAGTACTTC.

As for this clonotype: Just one base apart from a much larger clone, this may be a read error. The CDR3 spells CAWIRGQGKYEQYF. CDR3 DNA: TGTGCCTGGATCCGAGGACAGGGAAAATACGAGCAGTACTTC. This chain connects TRBV30 to TRBJ2-7, with 8 bases identical to TRBD1. The CDR3 length is 14 residues. Trimming cost V 4 bases and J 4 bases; bases outside gene matches: 9. Germline V gene data show CDR1 as GTSNPN and CDR2 as SVGIG (reference sequence).

The chain uses TRBV12-3 or TRBV12-4 and TRBJ1-5; D is unclear. The length of the CDR3 is 12 residues. V lost 5 bases, J lost 1 base, and 3 bases lay in between. CDR3: CASSRSNQPQHF. The CDR3 nucleotides are TGTGCCAGCAGTCGGAGCAATCAGCCCCAGCATTTT.

This chain connects TRBV29-1 to TRBJ2-3; D is possibly TRBD2 (5 bases). The CDR3 has 14 amino acids. Germline assignment: CDR1 SQVTM and CDR2 ANQGSEA. The ends were cut back, 4 bases at V and 1 base at J, with 12 bases in the middle. The chain's CDR3 is CSVAETIGTDTQYF. As DNA, the CDR3 is TGCAGCGTTGCTGAGACTATCGGCACAGATACGCAGTATTTT.

This clonotype is a singleton in its sample. This chain connects TRBV20-1 to TRBJ2-2, with 13 nucleotides matching TRBD2. The V and J ends lost 4 bases and 6 bases, in that order; junction bases with no gene match: 11. The germline V gene has CDR1 DFQATT and CDR2 SNEGSKA (reference sequence). The CDR3 loop spans 17 amino acids. CDR3 loop: CSATAPGLAGAPGELFF. The CDR3 DNA is TGCAGTGCTACCGCCCCAGGACTAGCGGGAGCTCCCGGGGAGCTGTTTTTT.